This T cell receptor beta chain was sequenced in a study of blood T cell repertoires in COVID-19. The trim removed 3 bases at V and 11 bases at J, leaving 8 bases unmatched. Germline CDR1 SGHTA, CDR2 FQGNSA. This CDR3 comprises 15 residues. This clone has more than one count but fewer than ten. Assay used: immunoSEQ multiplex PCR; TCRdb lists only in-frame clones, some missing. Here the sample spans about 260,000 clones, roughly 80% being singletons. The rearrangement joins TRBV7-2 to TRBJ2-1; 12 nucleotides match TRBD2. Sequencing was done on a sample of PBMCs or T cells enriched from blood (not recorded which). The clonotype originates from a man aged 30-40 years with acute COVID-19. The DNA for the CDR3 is TGTGCCAGCAGCTTGGGGACTAGCGGGCGACAACAGCAGTTCTTC. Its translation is CASSLGTSGRQQQFF.